The TCR beta chain described here comes from a study of radiotherapy plus CTLA-4 blockade in lung cancer. Profiling relied on immunoSEQ multiplex PCR, and the TCRdb table lists in-frame clones only, not all of them. In the table there are roughly 68,000 clones, about 80% of which are singletons. CDR1 is SEHNR and CDR2 is FQNEAQ in the germline V gene (reference sequence). The CDR3 covers 12 residues. V shed 0 bases and J shed 14 bases, with 11 bases lying between them. The sequence derives from a human donor with non-small cell lung cancer who had a complete response to radiotherapy plus ipilimumab. Sequencing used peripheral blood, obtained from a patient treated with radiotherapy plus ipilimumab. The rearrangement links TRBV7-9 to TRBJ2-4, with D perhaps matching TRBD2 (6 bases). The CDR3 DNA sequence: TGTGCCAGCAGCTTAGCCGGGACTTCTAAGTACTTC. This translates into CASSLAGTSKYF.